The 16 T cell receptor beta chains below all came from one sample that was sequenced in a study of T cell repertoires in cytomegalovirus infection. One entry per CDR3 protein, called by TCRdb with MiXCR from the reads. The table records about 890,000 distinct CDR3 sequences, approximately 31% of them present only once. These receptors have no known antigen. This sample comprised cultured CD8+ T cells from PBMCs, obtained from culture after CMV antigen stimulation. All receptors come from a human donor in good health (CMV status not recorded). Some clones in this sample may be carry-over from other donors' samples.

The chain carries TRBV19 and TRBJ2-4; D remains ambiguous. Trimming took 4 bases from V and 0 from J, leaving 16 bases between them. Germline loops: CDR1 LNHDA, CDR2 SQIVND (reference sequence). The CDR3 contains 17 residues. This CDR3 reads CASSTLTGELAKNIQYF. As DNA, the CDR3 is TGTGCCAGTAGTACCCTCACGGGTGAACTAGCCAAAAACATTCAGTACTTC.

The chain joins TRBV13 to TRBJ1-5, with D possibly TRBD1 on 5 matching bases. CDR3 size: 14 residues. Germline CDR1 and CDR2: PRHDT and FYEKMQ (reference sequence). V was pared by 5 bases and J by 6 bases, with 14 bases between. CDR3 residues: CASSLTGTGQPQHF. CDR3 DNA sequence: TGTGCCAGCAGCCTGACCGGGACCGGTCAGCCCCAGCATTTT. Together with reference TRBV13 and TRBJ1-5, the CDR3 gives the full variable domain: AAGVIQSPRHLIKEKRETATLKCYPIPRHDTVYWYQQGPGQDPQFLISFYEKMQSDKGSIPDRFSAQQFSDYHSELNMSSLELGDSALYFCASSLTGTGQPQHFGDGTRLSIL.

This clonotype came up many times. The chain combines TRBV12-5 with TRBJ1-5; 10 bases agree with TRBD1. Germline-derived CDR1 and CDR2 are LGHNT and FRNRAP. The V segment lost 4 bases and the J segment 1 base; nucleotides outside the gene matches: 4. This CDR3 is 16 amino acids long. As DNA, the CDR3 is TGTGCTAGTGGTTACGGGACAGGGGACAGCAATCAGCCCCAGCATTTT. As protein: CASGYGTGDSNQPQHF. Supplemented by reference TRBV12-5 and TRBJ1-5, the full variable domain reads DARVTQTPRHKVTEMGQEVTMRCQPILGHNTVFWYRQTMMQGLELLAYFRNRAPLDDSGMPKDRFSAEMPDATLATLKIQPSEPRDSAVYFCASGYGTGDSNQPQHFGDGTRLSIL.

The gene calls are TRBV15 and TRBJ2-5; D gene ambiguous. Trimming cost V 2 bases and J 7 bases, with 8 bases left between them. The CDR3 runs 12 residues. Germline CDR1 is LNHNV and CDR2 is YYDKDF (reference sequence). CDR3 sequence reads: CATSRSSGTQYF. CDR3 DNA sequence: TGTGCCACCAGCAGATCCTCGGGGACCCAGTACTTC.

V usage is TRBV5-1 and J usage is TRBJ2-3; the D call may be TRBD1 or TRBD2 (5 bases each). V lost 6 bases and J 0 bases, leaving 14 bases between the germline ends. Germline values: CDR1 SGHRS, CDR2 YFSETQ. The CDR3 length is 15 residues. The CDR3 is CASILGEISTDTQYF. Here the CDR3 DNA reads TGCGCCAGCATCCTGGGGGAGATTAGCACAGATACGCAGTATTTT.

The V gene is TRBV7-2, the J gene TRBJ1-1; D remains ambiguous. The V gene's germline CDR1 is SGHTA and CDR2 FQGNSA. The CDR3 extends over 14 amino acids. V lost 1 base and J lost 0, with 6 bases in between. The chain's CDR3 is CASSLVRLNTEAFF. For the CDR3, the DNA is TGTGCCAGCAGCTTAGTACGGTTGAACACTGAAGCTTTCTTT.

This chain joins TRBV7-9 and TRBJ2-3; D may be TRBD1 (6 bases). This CDR3 spans 13 amino acids. The V gene's germline CDR1 is SEHNR and CDR2 FQNEAQ (reference sequence). Trimming left V 10 bases short and J 1 base short, with 12 bases between. The chain's CDR3 is CAIPGHRTDTQYF. The CDR3, as DNA: TGTGCCATCCCGGGACATCGCACAGATACGCAGTATTTT.

The chain uses TRBV19 and TRBJ1-5; D not resolved. CDR1 is LNHDA, CDR2 SQIVND, per germline (reference sequence). The CDR3 sequence is 13 residues long. Trimming pared 2 bases from V and 6 bases from J, leaving 8 bases between. CDR3: CASSIRASQPQHF. CDR3 coding DNA: TGTGCCAGTAGTATAAGGGCATCTCAGCCCCAGCATTTT.

The chain couples TRBV6-6 to TRBJ2-5; 13 bases are a match to TRBD2. The CDR3 has 17 amino acids. Germline V gene lookup returns CDR1 MNHNY and CDR2 SVGAGI (reference sequence). The trim removed 8 bases at V and 4 bases at J, leaving 13 bases unmatched. Here the CDR3 DNA reads TGTGCCAGCTGTCTCTTAGGACTAGCGGGGGCCAGAGAGACCCAGTACTTC. Encoded protein: CASCLLGLAGARETQYF.

The chain employs TRBV4-2 and TRBJ1-1; 7 positions match TRBD1. This CDR3 is built from 15 residues. In germline, CDR1 is LGHNA, CDR2 YNFKEQ. V trimming: 1 base; J trimming: 1 base; junction bases outside the gene matches: 3. The DNA for the CDR3 is TGTGCCAGCAGCCAAGGACAGGGTTCGAACACTGAAGCTTTCTTT. Protein: CASSQGQGSNTEAFF.

The chain couples TRBV4-3 to TRBJ1-5; D not resolved. Trimming left V 0 bases short and J 0 bases short, with 9 bases between. This CDR3 has 16 residues. From germline, CDR1 is LGHNA and CDR2 YSLEER. The CDR3 region is CASSQDEGPSNQPQHF. The CDR3 DNA reads as TGCGCCAGCAGCCAAGATGAGGGCCCTAGCAATCAGCCCCAGCATTTT.

Comments on this clonotype: This CDR3 fails to terminate in the conserved phenylalanine or tryptophan, so it likely reflects a read error. The chain combines TRBV12-3 or TRBV12-4 with TRBJ1-2; 7 bases agree with TRBD1. J gave up 3 bases and V 8 bases, and 9 bases lay outside the gene matches. The CDR3 runs 14 residues. CDR3 coding DNA: TGTGCCAGCCACGGGGTGGGACAGTACTATGGCTACACCATC. It codes for CASHGVGQYYGYTI.

There are many counts of this clonotype. The rearrangement links TRBV7-6 to TRBJ2-2; D gene ambiguous. Germline-derived CDR1 and CDR2 are SGHVS and FNYEAQ. The ends were cut back, 4 bases at V and 2 bases at J, with 17 bases in the middle. The CDR3 is 17 amino acids. CDR3 nucleotides: TGTGCCAGCAGCTCGCCTCGAATTGGCCCCAACACCGGGGAGCTGTTTTTT. Protein product: CASSSPRIGPNTGELFF.

The CDR3, as DNA: TGTGCCAGCACCGCGACAGGCCGGGGCACTGAAGCTTTCTTT. Translated, it gives CASTATGRGTEAFF. The chain links TRBV12-3 or TRBV12-4 to TRBJ1-1; D is possibly TRBD1 (6 bases). Between the trimmed V and J ends, which lost 7 bases and 4 bases, there was a span of 16 bases. The CDR3 length is 14 residues.

In its sample, this clonotype was seen many times. This chain connects TRBV7-8 to TRBJ2-3; weak D call: TRBD1 (6 bases). This CDR3 is built from 14 residues. The germline gives CDR1 SGHVS, CDR2 FQNEAQ. V gave up 1 base and J gave up 4 bases, with 9 bases separating them. The CDR3 loop reads CASSLVSGADTQYF. CDR3 in DNA: TGTGCCAGCAGCTTAGTTTCAGGGGCAGATACGCAGTATTTT.

This clonotype was seen more than once but under ten times. The rearrangement links TRBV7-2 to TRBJ2-1, with 11 bases that match TRBD1. Germline CDR1 is SGHTA and CDR2 is FQGNSA. CDR3 length: 12 amino acids. V was pared by 7 bases and J by 10 bases, with 3 bases of the junction left unmatched. CDR3 DNA sequence: TGTGCCAGCACCTGGACAGGGGGCGAGCAGTTCTTC. Protein product: CASTWTGGEQFF.